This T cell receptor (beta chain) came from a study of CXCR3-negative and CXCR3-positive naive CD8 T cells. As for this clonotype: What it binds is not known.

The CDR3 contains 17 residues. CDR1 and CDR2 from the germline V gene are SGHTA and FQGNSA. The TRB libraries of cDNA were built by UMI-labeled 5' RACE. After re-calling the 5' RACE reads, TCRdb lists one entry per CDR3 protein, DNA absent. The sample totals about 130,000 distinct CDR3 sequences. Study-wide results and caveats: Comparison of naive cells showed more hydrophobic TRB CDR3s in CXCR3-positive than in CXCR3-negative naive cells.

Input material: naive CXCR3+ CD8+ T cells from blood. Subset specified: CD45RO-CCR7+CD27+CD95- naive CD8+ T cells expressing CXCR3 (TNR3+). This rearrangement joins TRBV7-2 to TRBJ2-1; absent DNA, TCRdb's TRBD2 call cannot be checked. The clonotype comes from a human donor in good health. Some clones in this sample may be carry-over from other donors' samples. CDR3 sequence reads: CASSLDRTIYSYNEQFF.